These 19 T cell receptor beta chains came from one sample sequenced in a study of immune heterogeneity within non-small cell lung tumors. Template input was genomic DNA from bulk tumor (roughly 600 ng per sample). Widely spaced biopsies, several per primary tumor, were obtained at surgery. Their non-small cell lung cancer was newly diagnosed and untreated, and the patients underwent curative surgery. It was with 32 V and 13 J primers that multiplex PCR amplified TCR beta CDR3. TCRdb recomputed calls from the multiplex PCR reads with MiXCR, one row per CDR3 protein. The repertoire holds 5,000 to 6,500 distinct CDR3 sequences, with roughly 18% as singletons. The sequenced sample consisted of lung tumor tissue. These TCRs come from a man aged 35 to 55 with non-small cell lung cancer.

By sample fraction, this clonotype is medium-sized. This chain links TRBV20-1 with TRBJ2-7; 8 positions match TRBD1. V shed 0 bases and J 0 bases; nucleotides not matched to a gene: 16. The CDR3 is 19 amino acids. Germline V gives CDR1 DFQATT, CDR2 SNEGSKA (reference sequence). The chain's CDR3 is CSARDYGTGRPLSSYEQYF. CDR3 in DNA: TGCAGTGCTAGAGATTACGGGACAGGACGTCCTTTAAGCTCCTACGAGCAGTACTTC.

Sample share makes this clonotype medium-sized. This rearrangement joins TRBV6-1 to TRBJ1-2; tentative D call: TRBD1 (6 bases). V was trimmed by 6 bases and J by 6 bases, leaving 14 bases between them. This CDR3 contains 13 residues. Germline V gene sequence: CDR1 MNHNS, CDR2 SASEGT. CDR3 in amino acids: CASRHHNRDGYTF. The DNA for the CDR3 is TGTGCCAGCAGACACCATAACAGGGATGGCTACACCTTC.

By sample share, this clonotype is medium-sized. The V and J genes are TRBV4-1 and TRBJ1-1; no reliable D call. The CDR3 length is 15 residues. The germline V and J ends were trimmed by 1 base and 7 bases, with 16 bases remaining between them. Germline CDR1 is MGHRA and CDR2 is YSYEKL. CDR3 bases: TGCGCCAGCAGCCAAGTAATGGGCACTTCTTATGAAGCTTTCTTT. Residues: CASSQVMGTSYEAFF.

Turning to this clonotype: A read error may explain this, as a much larger clone is one base away. The chain has TRBV12-3 or TRBV12-4 and TRBJ2-5, with a possible D match to TRBD1 (6 bases). Trimming removed 7 bases from V and 5 bases from J, with 14 bases in between. The CDR3 sequence is 13 residues long. The CDR3 DNA sequence: TGTGCCAGCAAACCGCGACAGGTGGAGACCCAGTACTTC. Amino acid sequence: CASKPRQVETQYF.

The rearrangement joins TRBV5-6 to TRBJ2-3; D may correspond to TRBD1 or TRBD2 (5 bases each). Germline V CDR1 and CDR2: SGHDT, YYEEEE. The CDR3 is 13 residues long. The V end was cut by 5 bases, the J end by 1 base, with 8 bases between. The CDR3 nucleotides read TGTGCCAGCAGTTGGGACGGCACAGATACGCAGTATTTT. It is translated as CASSWDGTDTQYF.

This clonotype was counted only a few times. J is TRBJ2-5 and V is TRBV5-5, with 11 bases fitting TRBD1. The CDR3 extends over 17 amino acids. CDR1 and CDR2 from the germline V gene are SGHKS and YYEKEE (reference sequence). V lost 3 bases, J lost 2 bases, and 9 bases stayed unmatched. The CDR3 nucleotides read TGTGCCAGCAGCTCTTCCAGGACAGGGGGCAGGCAAGAGACCCAGTACTTC. It encodes CASSSSRTGGRQETQYF.

By sample share, this clonotype is medium-sized. This chain connects TRBV2 to TRBJ1-2, with TRBD1 matching 8 bases. Germline lookup yields CDR1 SNHLY and CDR2 FYNNEI. Trimming removed 6 bases from V and 10 bases from J; junction bases left unmatched: 16. The CDR3 has 15 amino acids. Written as DNA, the CDR3 is TGTGCCAGCAGACAAGGAGTGGACAGGGTTTATATCTACACCTTC. Amino acid sequence: CASRQGVDRVYIYTF.

In its sample, this clonotype is medium-sized. V is TRBV20-1 and J is TRBJ2-1, with D possibly being TRBD1 (5 bases). V lost 6 bases, J lost 10 bases, and 10 bases lay in between. Germline lookup yields CDR1 DFQATT and CDR2 SNEGSKA (reference sequence). The CDR3 is made up of 10 amino acids. The CDR3, as DNA: TGCAGTGCGGGTGGACAAGAGCAGTTCTTC. Translating gives CSAGGQEQFF.

V usage is TRBV25-1 and J usage is TRBJ1-1; D is possibly TRBD1 (6 bases). Germline V CDR1 and CDR2: MGHDK, SYGVNS. The CDR3 has 16 residues. Trimming left V 5 bases short and J 6 bases short, with 22 bases between. CDR3 DNA sequence: TGTGCCAGCAGTCCGGAACAGGGTCGGTTGAGCGCTGAAGCTTTCTTT. Protein product: CASSPEQGRLSAEAFF.

This clonotype is medium-sized within its sample. CDR3 in amino acids: CASSQDNGGAGYTF. CDR3 coding DNA: TGCGCCAGCAGCCAAGATAATGGGGGCGCTGGCTACACCTTC. The chain couples TRBV4-1 to TRBJ1-2; D is possibly TRBD1 (6 bases). This CDR3 has 14 amino acids. Germline lookup yields CDR1 MGHRA and CDR2 YSYEKL. The V gene lost 0 bases and the J gene lost 7 bases, with 12 bases spanning the gap.

The V gene is TRBV20-1, the J gene TRBJ2-7; 7 bases match TRBD1. The CDR3 sequence is 14 residues long. Germline CDR1 and CDR2: DFQATT and SNEGSKA (reference sequence). The trim removed 5 bases at V and 3 bases at J, leaving 10 bases unmatched. CDR3 bases: TGCAGTGCTGTGATAGACAGGGCCCTCTACGAGCAGTACTTC. This encodes CSAVIDRALYEQYF.

This clonotype was detected ten times or more. This chain connects TRBV3-1 to TRBJ2-5, with 10 bases identical to TRBD2. The CDR3 covers 15 residues. The trim removed 2 bases at V and 5 bases at J, leaving 5 bases unmatched. Per germline, CDR1 LGHDT and CDR2 YNNKEL (reference sequence). DNA for the CDR3: TGTGCCAGCAGCCAACCAGCGGGGGGGATGGAGACCCAGTACTTC. Its protein product is CASSQPAGGMETQYF.

This clonotype was counted many times. The CDR3 sequence is CASSPWTANYGYTF. CDR3 in DNA: TGTGCCAGCAGCCCATGGACAGCTAACTATGGCTACACCTTC. The chain couples TRBV5-5 to TRBJ1-2; D is possibly TRBD1 (6 bases). With 4 bases removed from V and 0 bases from J, the gap between germline ends came to 10 bases. The CDR3 is 14 amino acids. The germline CDR1 and CDR2 sequences are SGHKS and YYEKEE (reference sequence).

Many counts were recorded for this clonotype. V usage is TRBV20-1 and J usage is TRBJ1-5; possibly TRBD1 for D (5 bases). CDR1 is DFQATT and CDR2 is SNEGSKA in the germline V gene (reference sequence). The V end was cut by 6 bases, the J end by 4 bases, with 13 bases between. CDR3 size: 13 residues. In nucleotides, the CDR3 is TGCAGTGCGGAGTACAGGACTAATCAGCCCCAGCATTTT. Amino acids: CSAEYRTNQPQHF.

By sample share, this clonotype is medium-sized. The V gene is TRBV7-2, the J gene TRBJ2-1; TRBD1 aligns across 7 bases. The V gene end was trimmed by 5 bases and the J gene end by 5 bases; junction bases not matched to a gene: 12. Per germline, CDR1 SGHTA and CDR2 FQGNSA. This CDR3 contains 16 residues. The DNA of the CDR3 is TGTGCCAGCAGCGCCGCCGGGACAGAACGTAACAATGAGCAGTTCTTC. Amino acids: CASSAAGTERNNEQFF. Supplemented by reference TRBV7-2 and TRBJ2-1, the full variable domain reads GAGVSQSPSNKVTEKGKDVELRCDPISGHTALYWYRQSLGQGLEFLIYFQGNSAPDKSGLPSDRFSAERTGGSVSTLTIQRTQQEDSAVYLCASSAAGTERNNEQFFGPGTRLTVL.

This clonotype was found a few times. V is TRBV7-6 and J is TRBJ2-3; possibly TRBD2 for D (5 bases). V lost 2 bases and J lost 2, with 8 bases in between. There are 14 residues in the CDR3. Germline lookup yields CDR1 SGHVS and CDR2 FNYEAQ. The CDR3 region is CASSLTGITDTQYF. CDR3 bases: TGTGCCAGCAGCTTAACGGGGATCACAGATACGCAGTATTTT.

Relative to its sample, this clonotype is medium-sized. The genes are TRBV6-1 and TRBJ1-2; D is ambiguous. Germline V gene lookup returns CDR1 MNHNS and CDR2 SASEGT. The CDR3 spans 14 residues. With 5 bases removed from V and 6 bases from J, the gap between germline ends came to 16 bases. CDR3 in amino acids: CASSSTEHPNGYTF. CDR3 sequence (DNA): TGTGCCAGCAGTTCAACAGAACACCCTAATGGCTACACCTTC.

By share, this clonotype counts as medium-sized (0.01 to 0.1%). At one end, the junction sequence differs from germline, possibly due to a read error. The rearrangement joins TRBV7-7 to TRBJ2-7; weak D call: TRBD1 (6 bases). The germline V gene has CDR1 SSHAT and CDR2 FNYEAQ (reference sequence). The CDR3 covers 15 residues. Here the CDR3 reads CASSPAGARAYEQYF. As DNA, the CDR3 is TGTGCTAGCAGCCCCGCAGGGGCCAGGGCCTACGAGCAGTACTTC.

This clonotype is medium-sized in the sample. The chain combines TRBV12-3 or TRBV12-4 with TRBJ1-1, with 9 positions matching TRBD1. The CDR3 length is 17 residues. J was trimmed by 4 bases and V by 5 bases; bases with no gene match: 14. In DNA form, the CDR3 reads TGTGCCAGCAGTCGACACGGACAGGGGAGTGGGTCCACTGAAGCTTTCTTT. Translation gives CASSRHGQGSGSTEAFF.